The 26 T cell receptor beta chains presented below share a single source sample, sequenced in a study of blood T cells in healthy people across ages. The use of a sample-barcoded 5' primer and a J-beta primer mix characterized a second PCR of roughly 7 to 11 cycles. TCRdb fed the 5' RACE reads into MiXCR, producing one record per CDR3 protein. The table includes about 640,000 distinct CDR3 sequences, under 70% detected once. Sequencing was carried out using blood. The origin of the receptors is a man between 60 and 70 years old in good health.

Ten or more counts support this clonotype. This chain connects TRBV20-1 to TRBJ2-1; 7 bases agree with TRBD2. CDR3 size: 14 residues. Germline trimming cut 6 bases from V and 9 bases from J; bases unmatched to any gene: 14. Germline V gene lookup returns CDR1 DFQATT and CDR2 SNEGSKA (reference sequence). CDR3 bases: TGCAGTGCAGCGAACGGGGGGTCTATGCCTGAGCAGTTCTTC. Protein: CSAANGGSMPEQFF.

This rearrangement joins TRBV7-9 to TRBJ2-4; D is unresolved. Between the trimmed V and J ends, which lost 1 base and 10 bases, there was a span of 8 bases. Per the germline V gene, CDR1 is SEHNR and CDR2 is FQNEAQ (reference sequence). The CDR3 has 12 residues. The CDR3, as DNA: TGTGCCAGCAGCTTAGGTCAGATGATTCAGTACTTC. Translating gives CASSLGQMIQYF.

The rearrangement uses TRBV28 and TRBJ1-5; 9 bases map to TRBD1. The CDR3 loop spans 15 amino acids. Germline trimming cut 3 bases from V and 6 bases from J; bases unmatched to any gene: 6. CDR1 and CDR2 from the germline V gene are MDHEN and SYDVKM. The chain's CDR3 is CASSFSGQGGQPQHF. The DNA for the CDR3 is TGTGCCAGCAGTTTTTCGGGACAGGGCGGTCAGCCCCAGCATTTT.

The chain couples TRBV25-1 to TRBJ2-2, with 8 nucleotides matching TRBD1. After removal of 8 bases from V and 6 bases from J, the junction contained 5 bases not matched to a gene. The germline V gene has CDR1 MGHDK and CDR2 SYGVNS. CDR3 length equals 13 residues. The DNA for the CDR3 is TGTGCCAGCGGGAGACAGGGGTCCGGGGAGCTGTTTTTT. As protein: CASGRQGSGELFF.

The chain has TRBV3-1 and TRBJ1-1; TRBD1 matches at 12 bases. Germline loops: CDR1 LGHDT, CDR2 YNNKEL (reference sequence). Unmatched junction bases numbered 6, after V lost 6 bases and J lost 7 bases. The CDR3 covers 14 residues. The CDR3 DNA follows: TGTGCCAGCAGACCGGGGACAGGGGGCGATGAAGCTTTCTTT. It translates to CASRPGTGGDEAFF.

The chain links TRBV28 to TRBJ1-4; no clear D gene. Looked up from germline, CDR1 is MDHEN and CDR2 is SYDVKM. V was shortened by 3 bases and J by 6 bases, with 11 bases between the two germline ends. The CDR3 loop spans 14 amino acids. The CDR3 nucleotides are TGTGCCAGCAGTTTCGGCGGACCGTATGAAAAACTGTTTTTT. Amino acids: CASSFGGPYEKLFF.

The CDR3 here is CATSDTTGMEWYF. DNA of the CDR3: TGTGCCACCAGTGATACTACAGGGATGGAGTGGTATTTT. The chain is built from TRBV24-1 and TRBJ2-3; tentatively, D is TRBD1 (6 bases). Germline values: CDR1 KGHDR, CDR2 SFDVKD. This CDR3 contains 13 residues. Trimming pared 3 bases from V and 14 bases from J, leaving 17 bases between.

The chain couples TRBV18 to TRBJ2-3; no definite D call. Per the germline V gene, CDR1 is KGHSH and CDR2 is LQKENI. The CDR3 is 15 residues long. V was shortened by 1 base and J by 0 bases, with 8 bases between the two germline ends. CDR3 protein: CASSPLGSSTDTQYF. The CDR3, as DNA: TGTGCCAGCTCACCACTGGGATCTAGCACAGATACGCAGTATTTT.

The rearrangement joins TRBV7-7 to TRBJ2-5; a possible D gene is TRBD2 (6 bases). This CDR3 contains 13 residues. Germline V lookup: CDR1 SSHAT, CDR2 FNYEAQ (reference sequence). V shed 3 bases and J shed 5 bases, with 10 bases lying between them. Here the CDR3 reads CASSFFLAETQYF. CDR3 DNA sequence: TGTGCCAGCAGCTTCTTCCTAGCGGAGACCCAGTACTTC.

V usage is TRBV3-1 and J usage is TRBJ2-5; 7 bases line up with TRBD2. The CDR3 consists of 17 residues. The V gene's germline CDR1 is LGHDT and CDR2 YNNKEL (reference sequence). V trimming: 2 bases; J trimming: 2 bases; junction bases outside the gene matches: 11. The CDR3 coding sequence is TGTGCCAGCAGCCAACCCGGGGGGACTACCATACAAGAGACCCAGTACTTC. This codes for CASSQPGGTTIQETQYF.

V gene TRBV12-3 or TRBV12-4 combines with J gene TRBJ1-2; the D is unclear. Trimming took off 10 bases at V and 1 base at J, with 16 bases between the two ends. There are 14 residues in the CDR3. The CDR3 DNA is TGTGCCACCACTTTGGGAGGGCGTAACTATGGCTACACCTTC. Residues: CATTLGGRNYGYTF.

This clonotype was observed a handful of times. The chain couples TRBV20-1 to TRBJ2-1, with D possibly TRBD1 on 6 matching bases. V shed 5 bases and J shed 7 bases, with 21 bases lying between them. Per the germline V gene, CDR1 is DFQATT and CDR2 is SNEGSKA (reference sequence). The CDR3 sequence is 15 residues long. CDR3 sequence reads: CSAGGNYRATNEQFF. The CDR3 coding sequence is TGCAGTGCTGGGGGCAATTACAGGGCAACGAATGAGCAGTTCTTC.

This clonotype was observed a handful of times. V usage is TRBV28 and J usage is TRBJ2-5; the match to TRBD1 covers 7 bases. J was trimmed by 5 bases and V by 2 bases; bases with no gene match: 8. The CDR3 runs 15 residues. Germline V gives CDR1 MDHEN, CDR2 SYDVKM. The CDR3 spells CASSLNTGVWETQYF. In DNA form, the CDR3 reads TGTGCCAGCAGTTTAAACACAGGGGTTTGGGAGACCCAGTACTTC.

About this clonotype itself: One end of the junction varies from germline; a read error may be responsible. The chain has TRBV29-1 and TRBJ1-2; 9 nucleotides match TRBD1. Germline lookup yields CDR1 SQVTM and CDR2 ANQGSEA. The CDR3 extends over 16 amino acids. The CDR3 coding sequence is TGCAGCGTTGAAGGACAGGGGGTGATCTCGAACTCTGGCTACACCTTC. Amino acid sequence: CSVEGQGVISNSGYTF.

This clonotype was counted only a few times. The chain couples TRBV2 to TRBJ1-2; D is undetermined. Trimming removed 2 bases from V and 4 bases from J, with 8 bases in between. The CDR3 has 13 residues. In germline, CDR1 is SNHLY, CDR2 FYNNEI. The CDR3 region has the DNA TGTGCCAGCAGTGAATCACACCTCTATGGCTACACCTTC. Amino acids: CASSESHLYGYTF. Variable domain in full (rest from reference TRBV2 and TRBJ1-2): EPEVTQTPSHQVTQMGQEVILRCVPISNHLYFYWYRQILGQKVEFLVSFYNNEISEKSEIFDDQFSVERPDGSNFTLKIRSTKLEDSAMYFCASSESHLYGYTFGSGTRLTVV.

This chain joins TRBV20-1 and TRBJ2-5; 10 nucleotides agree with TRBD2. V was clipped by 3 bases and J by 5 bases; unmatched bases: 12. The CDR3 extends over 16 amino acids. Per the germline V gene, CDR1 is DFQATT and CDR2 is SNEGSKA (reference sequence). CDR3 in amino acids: CSARHIPGLAPETQYF. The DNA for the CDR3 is TGCAGTGCTAGGCATATACCGGGACTAGCGCCGGAGACCCAGTACTTC.

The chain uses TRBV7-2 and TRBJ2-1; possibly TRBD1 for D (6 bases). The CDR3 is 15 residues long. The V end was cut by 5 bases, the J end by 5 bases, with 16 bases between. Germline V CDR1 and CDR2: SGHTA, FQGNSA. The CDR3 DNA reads TGTGCCAGCAGCGGGGACGAGAGGGGGAACAATGAGCAGTTCTTC. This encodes CASSGDERGNNEQFF.

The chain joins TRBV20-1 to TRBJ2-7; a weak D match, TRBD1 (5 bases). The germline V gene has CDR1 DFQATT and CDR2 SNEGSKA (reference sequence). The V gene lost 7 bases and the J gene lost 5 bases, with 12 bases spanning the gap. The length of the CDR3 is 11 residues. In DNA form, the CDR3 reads TGCAGTGTCTCGTGGGGCCACGAGCAGTACTTC. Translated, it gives CSVSWGHEQYF.

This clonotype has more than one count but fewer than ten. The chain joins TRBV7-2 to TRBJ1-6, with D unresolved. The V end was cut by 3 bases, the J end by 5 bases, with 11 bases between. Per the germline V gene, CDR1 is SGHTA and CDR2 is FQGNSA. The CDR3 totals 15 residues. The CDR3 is CASSLLGPDNSPLHF. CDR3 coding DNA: TGTGCCAGCAGCTTGCTAGGCCCCGATAATTCACCCCTCCACTTT.

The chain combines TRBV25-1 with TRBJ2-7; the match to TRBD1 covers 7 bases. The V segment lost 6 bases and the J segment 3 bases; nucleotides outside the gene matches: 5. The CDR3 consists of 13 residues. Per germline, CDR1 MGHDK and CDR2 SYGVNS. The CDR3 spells CASSKTGVYEQYF. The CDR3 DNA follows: TGTGCCAGCAGCAAAACAGGGGTCTACGAGCAGTACTTC.

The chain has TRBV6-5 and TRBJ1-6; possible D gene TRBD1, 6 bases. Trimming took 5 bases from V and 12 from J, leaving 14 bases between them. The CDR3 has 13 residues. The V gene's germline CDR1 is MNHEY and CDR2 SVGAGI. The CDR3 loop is CASSDGGPEPLHF. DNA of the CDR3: TGTGCCAGCAGTGACGGGGGCCCTGAACCCCTCCACTTT.

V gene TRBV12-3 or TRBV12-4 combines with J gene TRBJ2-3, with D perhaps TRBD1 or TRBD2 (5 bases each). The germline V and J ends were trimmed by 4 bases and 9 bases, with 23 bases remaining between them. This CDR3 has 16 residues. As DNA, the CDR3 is TGTGCCAGCAGTTCGCTCAGCAGGCCTGAGGGGAAAACGCAGTATTTT. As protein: CASSSLSRPEGKTQYF.

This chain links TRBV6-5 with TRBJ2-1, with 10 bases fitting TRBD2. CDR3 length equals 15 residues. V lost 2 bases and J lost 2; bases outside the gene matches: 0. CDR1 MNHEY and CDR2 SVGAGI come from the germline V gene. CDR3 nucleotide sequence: TGTGCCAGCAGTTACCTAGCGGGGGCCTACAATGAGCAGTTCTTC. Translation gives CASSYLAGAYNEQFF.

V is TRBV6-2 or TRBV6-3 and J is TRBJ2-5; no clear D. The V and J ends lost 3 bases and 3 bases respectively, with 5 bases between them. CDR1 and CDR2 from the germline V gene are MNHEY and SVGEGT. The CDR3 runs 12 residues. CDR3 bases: TGTGCCAGCAGTTATTCAGAAGAGACCCAGTACTTC. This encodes CASSYSEETQYF.

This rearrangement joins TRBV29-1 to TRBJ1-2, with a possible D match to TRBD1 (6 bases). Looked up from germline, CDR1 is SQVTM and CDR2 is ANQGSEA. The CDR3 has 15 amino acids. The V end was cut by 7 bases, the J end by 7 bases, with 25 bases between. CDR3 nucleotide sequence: TGCAGCGCTGGGGCGGCACGGGGGGCTCTCGGTGGCTACACCTTC. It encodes CSAGAARGALGGYTF.

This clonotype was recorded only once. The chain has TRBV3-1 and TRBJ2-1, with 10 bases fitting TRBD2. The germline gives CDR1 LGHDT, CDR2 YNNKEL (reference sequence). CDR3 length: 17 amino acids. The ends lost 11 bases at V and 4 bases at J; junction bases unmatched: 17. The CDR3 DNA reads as TGTGCCTCCAGGGGGTGGGGTCCTAGCGGGGGTTACAATGAGCAGTTCTTC. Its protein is CASRGWGPSGGYNEQFF.